The T cell receptor (beta chain) described here comes from a study of identical twins. One entry per CDR3 protein, called by TCRdb with MiXCR from the 5' RACE reads. The repertoire includes 200,000 to 300,000 distinct CDR3 sequences, over 9.5% of them detected once, and about 9.1% sits in the top ten. The CDR3 has 15 residues. Germline loops: CDR1 SQVTM, CDR2 ANQGSEA. V shed 4 bases and J 6 bases; nucleotides not matched to a gene: 13. The chain links TRBV29-1 to TRBJ2-7, with 9 bases lining up with TRBD1. The sample was memory T cells sorted from blood. The source of this sequence is a man in his fifties in good health. CDR3 amino acids: CSVGGTGSKGGEQYF. The CDR3 DNA reads TGCAGCGTTGGTGGGACAGGGTCTAAGGGGGGCGAGCAGTACTTC.